What follows are 22 T cell receptor beta chains derived from one specimen sequenced in a study of T cell responses to AZD1222 COVID-19 vaccine. Clones were sequenced by immunoSEQ multiplex PCR, and TCRdb holds only the in-frame ones, with some missing. The sample has 200,000 to 300,000 clones; 85% to 95% are singletons. The sequencing here drew on peripheral blood, taken on day 0 of AZD1222 vaccination. Receptors were obtained from an adult in good health.

This clone was seen a single time. The gene calls are TRBV7-9 and TRBJ2-7; 8 nucleotides match TRBD1. Germline loops: CDR1 SEHNR, CDR2 FQNEAQ (reference sequence). V lost 2 bases, J lost 1 base, and 7 bases stayed unmatched. This CDR3 contains 16 residues. CDR3 nucleotide sequence: TGTGCCAGCAGCTTAAGGCAGGGGGCCCCTTCCTACGAGCAGTACTTC. Amino acids: CASSLRQGAPSYEQYF.

This rearrangement joins TRBV4-1 to TRBJ2-7; TRBD1 agrees at 8 bases. The CDR3 is 16 amino acids. Germline-derived CDR1 and CDR2 are MGHRA and YSYEKL. Losses at the gene ends were 4 bases for V and 3 bases for J; bases not matched to a gene: 11. The CDR3 here is CASSPSPGTGVYEQYF. The CDR3 nucleotides read TGCGCCAGCAGCCCTTCACCCGGGACAGGTGTCTACGAGCAGTACTTC.

The chain combines TRBV5-4 with TRBJ1-3; D is undetermined. The CDR3 is 16 amino acids. V shed 0 bases and J shed 0 bases, with 10 bases lying between them. The germline V gene encodes CDR1 SGHNT and CDR2 YYREEE (reference sequence). CDR3 sequence (DNA): TGTGCCAGCAGCTTGGACAGAAAGGGCTCTGGAAACACCATATATTTT. Translating gives CASSLDRKGSGNTIYF.

J is TRBJ1-2 and V is TRBV27, with D hard to call. From germline, CDR1 is MNHEY and CDR2 SMNVEV (reference sequence). CDR3 length: 13 residues. V was shortened by 2 bases and J by 3 bases, with 7 bases between the two germline ends. CDR3 DNA: TGTGCCAGCAGTTTAGACAAATACTATGGCTACACCTTC. This encodes CASSLDKYYGYTF.

The chain carries TRBV28 and TRBJ1-1, with D hard to call. This CDR3 comprises 11 residues. From germline, CDR1 is MDHEN and CDR2 SYDVKM. The V end was cut by 8 bases, the J end by 2 bases, with 6 bases between. The CDR3 sequence is CASSQNTEAFF. The CDR3 DNA reads as TGTGCCAGCTCACAAAACACTGAAGCTTTCTTT.

The rearrangement links TRBV6-6 to TRBJ2-1; 9 bases fit TRBD2. CDR3 length: 14 residues. Germline V gives CDR1 MNHNY, CDR2 SVGAGI (reference sequence). Unmatched junction bases numbered 7, after V lost 8 bases and J lost 5 bases. For the CDR3, the DNA is TGTGCCAGCCGTACGACTAGCGGCAACAATGAGCAGTTCTTC. It yields the protein CASRTTSGNNEQFF.

This clone was counted a single time. DNA of the CDR3: TGTGCCAGCAGCAGAAGCGGGAGGAATGAGCAGTTCTTC. Translation: CASSRSGRNEQFF. The chain uses TRBV7-8 and TRBJ2-1; 9 nucleotides agree with TRBD2. In germline, CDR1 is SGHVS, CDR2 FQNEAQ. Trimming cost V 5 bases and J 7 bases; bases outside gene matches: 3. The CDR3 contains 13 residues. Using reference TRBV7-8 and TRBJ2-1 for the parts outside the CDR3, the full variable domain is GAGVSQSPRYKVAKRGQDVALRCDPISGHVSLFWYQQALGQGPEFLTYFQNEAQLDKSGLPSDRFFAERPEGSVSTLKIQRTQQEDSAVYLCASSRSGRNEQFFGPGTRLTVL.

CDR3 loop: CASSSPLGTGVGYTF. The CDR3 DNA is TGTGCCAGCAGTTCGCCCCTAGGGACAGGGGTTGGCTACACCTTC. V usage is TRBV28 and J usage is TRBJ1-2; 10 bases align to TRBD1. After removal of 4 bases from V and 7 bases from J, the junction contained 9 bases not matched to a gene. Germline V lookup: CDR1 MDHEN, CDR2 SYDVKM. CDR3 length equals 15 residues.

This chain links TRBV3-1 (or the pseudogene TRBV3-2) with TRBJ2-7, with 10 nucleotides matching TRBD2. V shed 4 bases, J shed 7 bases, and the junction held 7 bases outside the gene matches. The CDR3 consists of 14 residues. The V gene's germline CDR1 is LGHDT and CDR2 YNNKEL (reference sequence). This CDR3 reads CASSPWELAGEQYF. The CDR3, as DNA: TGTGCCAGCAGCCCCTGGGAACTAGCGGGGGAGCAGTACTTC.

The rearrangement joins TRBV6-5 to TRBJ1-1, with D unresolved. The CDR3 spans 14 residues. Germline lookup yields CDR1 MNHEY and CDR2 SVGAGI. Trimming removed 5 bases from V and 1 base from J, with 11 bases in between. The CDR3 is CASSPQRWNTEAFF. In nucleotides, the CDR3 is TGTGCCAGCAGTCCCCAGCGTTGGAACACTGAAGCTTTCTTT.

The genes are TRBV7-8 and TRBJ2-1; TRBD2 is a possible D gene (5 bases). Germline CDR1 SGHVS, CDR2 FQNEAQ. The CDR3 length is 16 residues. With 3 bases removed from V and 1 base from J, the gap between germline ends came to 13 bases. CDR3 in DNA: TGTGCCAGCAGCTTTTCGGGGAGACTATCCTACAATGAGCAGTTCTTC. Translation gives CASSFSGRLSYNEQFF.

The V gene is TRBV28, the J gene TRBJ2-2, with D unclear. CDR3 length equals 12 residues. V gave up 3 bases and J gave up 6 bases, with 5 bases separating them. CDR1 and CDR2 from the germline V gene are MDHEN and SYDVKM. CDR3 sequence reads: CASSFLPGELFF. CDR3 sequence (DNA): TGTGCCAGCAGTTTCCTCCCCGGGGAGCTGTTTTTT.

The V and J genes are TRBV15 and TRBJ1-5; unclear D gene. The CDR3 is 19 residues long. Germline V gene lookup returns CDR1 LNHNV and CDR2 YYDKDF (reference sequence). Trimming stripped 2 bases from V and 0 bases from J, with 20 bases between. The CDR3 sequence: CATSRIPIAARNSNQPQHF. The CDR3 DNA reads as TGTGCCACCAGCAGAATCCCCATAGCTGCCAGGAATAGCAATCAGCCCCAGCATTTT.

The V gene is TRBV11-2, the J gene TRBJ1-1, with D uncertain. This CDR3 is built from 15 residues. Germline values: CDR1 SGHAT, CDR2 FQNNGV. V was pared by 2 bases and J by 1 base, with 11 bases between. The CDR3 spells CASSLSSGPNTEAFF. DNA of the CDR3: TGTGCCAGCAGCTTATCGAGCGGCCCGAACACTGAAGCTTTCTTT.

The rearrangement links TRBV5-5 to TRBJ2-3; D is ambiguous. Germline-derived CDR1 and CDR2 are SGHKS and YYEKEE (reference sequence). The CDR3 consists of 14 residues. V dropped 0 bases and J dropped 2 bases, with 7 bases sitting between them. CDR3 protein: CASSLVGSTDTQYF. DNA of the CDR3: TGTGCCAGCAGCTTGGTGGGGTCCACAGATACGCAGTATTTT.

The chain couples TRBV5-1 to TRBJ2-2, with unresolved D. The CDR3 totals 15 residues. The germline CDR1 and CDR2 sequences are SGHRS and YFSETQ. Trimming stripped 1 base from V and 1 base from J, with 8 bases between. The CDR3, as DNA: TGCGCCAGCAGCTTGATCTCGGGGAACACCGGGGAGCTGTTTTTT. Encoded protein: CASSLISGNTGELFF.

Comment on this clone: One end of the junction is discordant with germline, which a read error may explain. The V call is TRBV7-9, the J call TRBJ1-2, with 9 positions matching TRBD1. The CDR3 runs to 12 residues. Germline V lookup: CDR1 SEHNR, CDR2 FQNEAQ (reference sequence). This chain's CDR3 is CASSYDGDRVSF. CDR3 DNA: TGTGCCAGCAGCTACGACGGGGACAGGGTCAGCTTC.

The gene calls are TRBV14 and TRBJ2-7; 10 positions agree with TRBD1. Trimming removed 7 bases from V and 0 bases from J; junction bases left unmatched: 6. Germline V gene data show CDR1 as SGHDN and CDR2 as FVKESK. This CDR3 spans 15 amino acids. The CDR3 DNA is TGTGCCAGCAACTCCGGGACAGGGGCCTCCTACGAGCAGTACTTC. As protein: CASNSGTGASYEQYF.

The chain is built from TRBV14 and TRBJ1-6; 9 bases are shared with TRBD1. The CDR3 is 15 residues long. CDR1 SGHDN and CDR2 FVKESK come from the germline V gene. The J segment lost 7 bases and the V segment lost 5 bases, leaving 6 bases of the junction unmatched. CDR3 bases: TGTGCCAGCAGCAGTACAGGGGGCTGGAATTCACCCCTCCACTTT. This encodes CASSSTGGWNSPLHF.

The V gene is TRBV3-1 (or the pseudogene TRBV3-2), the J gene TRBJ1-1; unclear D gene. This CDR3 is 13 amino acids long. Per the germline V gene, CDR1 is LGHDT and CDR2 is YNNKEL (reference sequence). The germline V and J ends were trimmed by 5 bases and 2 bases, with 9 bases remaining between them. The CDR3 sequence: CASSDVENTEAFF. Written as DNA, the CDR3 is TGTGCCAGCAGCGACGTAGAAAACACTGAAGCTTTCTTT.

The chain is built from TRBV5-4 and TRBJ2-3, with 11 bases fitting TRBD2. From germline, CDR1 is SGHNT and CDR2 YYREEE (reference sequence). V was pared by 1 base and J by 6 bases, with 4 bases of the junction left unmatched. The CDR3 has 15 residues. The CDR3 is CASSLTSGGADTQYF. CDR3 coding DNA: TGTGCCAGCAGCTTGACTAGCGGGGGTGCGGATACGCAGTATTTT.

The V and J genes are TRBV28 and TRBJ1-6, with D hard to call. Germline CDR1 reads MDHEN; CDR2 reads SYDVKM. V was pared by 5 bases and J by 2 bases, with 7 bases between. CDR3 length: 14 amino acids. The chain's CDR3 is CASSPGPYNSPLHF. DNA for the CDR3: TGTGCCAGCAGTCCCGGCCCCTATAATTCACCCCTCCACTTT. The entire variable domain, with the rest obtained from reference TRBV28 and TRBJ1-6, is as follows: DVKVTQSSRYLVKRTGEKVFLECVQDMDHENMFWYRQDPGLGLRLIYFSYDVKMKEKGDIPEGYSVSREKKERFSLILESASTNQTSMYLCASSPGPYNSPLHFGNGTRLTVT.